Following are 20 T cell receptor beta chains from one sample sequenced in a study of CD4 T cells in relation to SARS-CoV-2 and coronaviruses. The data were produced by immunoSEQ multiplex PCR, yet TCRdb's version contains in-frame clones alone and is incomplete. This sample yields some 40,000 clones, of which 77% are seen a single time; roughly 20% belongs to the top ten. These receptors' antigens are unknown. Input material: memory CD4+ T cells from PBMCs, cultured in vitro. These receptors originate from an adult with COVID-19.

This clone was recorded a few times. One junction end disagrees with the germline gene, perhaps due to a read error. The chain joins TRBV3-1 (or the pseudogene TRBV3-2) to TRBJ2-1; TRBD2 matches at 7 bases. CDR3 length equals 14 residues. The germline V gene encodes CDR1 LGHDT and CDR2 YNNKEL (reference sequence). The chain's CDR3 is CASSQVSSGVESVF. In nucleotides, the CDR3 is TGTGCCAGCAGCCAAGTCTCTAGCGGAGTCGAAAGCGTCTTC.

J is TRBJ1-4 and V is TRBV4-3, with D possibly TRBD1 on 6 matching bases. Germline loops: CDR1 LGHNA, CDR2 YSLEER. This CDR3 has 16 residues. V was shortened by 1 base and J by 4 bases, with 13 bases between the two germline ends. The CDR3 loop reads CASSQGTGGGNEKLFF. The CDR3 nucleotides read TGCGCCAGCAGCCAAGGTACCGGGGGCGGTAATGAAAAACTGTTTTTT.

The rearrangement links TRBV7-2 to TRBJ1-2, with 9 bases lining up with TRBD1. CDR1 is SGHTA and CDR2 is FQGNSA in the germline V gene. The CDR3 contains 15 residues. The V segment lost 5 bases and the J segment 5 bases; nucleotides outside the gene matches: 9. The CDR3 sequence is CASSPRTGEGYGYTF. The CDR3 nucleotides read TGTGCCAGCAGCCCCAGGACAGGGGAGGGGTATGGCTACACCTTC.

This clone was seen more than once but under ten times. J is TRBJ1-1 and V is TRBV5-6; maybe TRBD1 (6 bases). CDR1 is SGHDT, CDR2 YYEEEE, per germline. The CDR3 is 15 amino acids. The germline V and J ends were trimmed by 4 bases and 1 base, with 14 bases remaining between them. CDR3 in amino acids: CASSRQDYGNTEAFF. For the CDR3, the DNA is TGTGCCAGCAGCCGACAGGACTACGGGAACACTGAAGCTTTCTTT. Drawing the rest from reference TRBV5-6 and TRBJ1-1, the complete variable domain is DAGVTQSPTHLIKTRGQQVTLRCSPKSGHDTVSWYQQALGQGPQFIFQYYEEEERQRGNFPDRFSGHQFPNYSSELNVNALLLGDSALYLCASSRQDYGNTEAFFGQGTRLTVV.

The chain couples TRBV6-6 to TRBJ2-7; perhaps D is TRBD1 or TRBD2 (5 bases each). CDR3 length: 14 amino acids. The V gene lost 10 bases and the J gene lost 2 bases, with 18 bases spanning the gap. Germline values: CDR1 MNHNY, CDR2 SVGAGI (reference sequence). CDR3 residues: CATRRGGVAYEQYF. The CDR3, as DNA: TGTGCCACCCGCCGTGGGGGAGTCGCCTACGAGCAGTACTTC.

The chain recombines TRBV9 with TRBJ1-3; D is uncertain. Germline CDR1 is SGDLS and CDR2 is YYNGEE. CDR3 length: 14 residues. With 4 bases removed from V and 1 base from J, the gap between germline ends came to 9 bases. The CDR3 nucleotides read TGTGCCAGCAGCCCCGGGCCTTCTGGAAACACCATATATTTT. It codes for CASSPGPSGNTIYF. The whole variable domain, filled in from reference TRBV9 and TRBJ1-3, reads DSGVTQTPKHLITATGQRVTLRCSPRSGDLSVYWYQQSLDQGLQFLIQYYNGEERAKGNILERFSAQQFPDLHSELNLSSLELGDSALYFCASSPGPSGNTIYFGEGSWLTVV.

The chain's CDR3 is CAITGDNEQFF. The CDR3 DNA sequence: TGTGCCATCACCGGAGACAATGAGCAGTTCTTC. V and J are TRBV10-3 and TRBJ2-1; the D is unclear. The CDR3 extends over 11 amino acids. Germline CDR1 ENHRY, CDR2 SYGVKD. V was cut by 7 bases and J by 5 bases, with 6 bases left in between.

This clone was seen only a few times. The chain employs TRBV4-1 and TRBJ2-7; 12 bases align to TRBD2. Trimming took 1 base from V and 5 from J; bases not matched to a gene: 12. There are 18 residues in the CDR3. The germline CDR1 and CDR2 sequences are MGHRA and YSYEKL. The CDR3 DNA sequence: TGCGCCAGCAGCCAAGGGAATCTAGCGGGAGGGATTATGGACGAGCAGTACTTC. The encoded protein is CASSQGNLAGGIMDEQYF.

This clone came up a few times. The gene calls are TRBV19 and TRBJ2-7; D perhaps matches TRBD1 (7 bases). Germline CDR1 is LNHDA and CDR2 is SQIVND (reference sequence). V shed 6 bases and J shed 3 bases, with 12 bases lying between them. This CDR3 contains 13 residues. This CDR3 is CASSAGQNYEQYF. The CDR3 DNA sequence: TGTGCCAGTAGCGCGGGACAGAACTACGAGCAGTACTTC.

The chain uses TRBV6-1 and TRBJ1-5; 7 nucleotides match TRBD1. CDR3 length: 15 amino acids. The ends lost 3 bases at V and 0 bases at J; junction bases unmatched: 2. From germline, CDR1 is MNHNS and CDR2 SASEGT. CDR3 sequence reads: CASSDTGDSNQPQHF. The CDR3 region has the DNA TGTGCCAGCAGTGATACAGGGGATAGCAATCAGCCCCAGCATTTT.

The chain links TRBV5-5 to TRBJ1-5, with D perhaps TRBD1 (6 bases). The CDR3 contains 16 residues. Per the germline V gene, CDR1 is SGHKS and CDR2 is YYEKEE (reference sequence). Trimming took off 0 bases at V and 3 bases at J, with 13 bases between the two ends. The DNA of the CDR3 is TGTGCCAGCAGCTTGGTTGTCGGACAGATCAATCAGCCCCAGCATTTT. Translating gives CASSLVVGQINQPQHF.

The rearrangement links TRBV5-1 to TRBJ2-7; 7 nucleotides agree with TRBD2. The CDR3 spans 15 residues. The germline V gene has CDR1 SGHRS and CDR2 YFSETQ. V was clipped by 1 base and J by 3 bases; unmatched bases: 7. CDR3 in DNA: TGCGCCAGCAGCTTGTCTAGCGGCCACCACTACGAGCAGTACTTC. Translation: CASSLSSGHHYEQYF.

The chain uses TRBV6-5 and TRBJ1-1, with D unresolved. Trimming took off 3 bases at V and 1 base at J, with 12 bases between the two ends. Germline CDR1 MNHEY, CDR2 SVGAGI. This CDR3 comprises 15 residues. The CDR3 nucleotides are TGTGCCAGCAGTTATTACACCATGACGAACACTGAAGCTTTCTTT. Translated, it gives CASSYYTMTNTEAFF.

This CDR3 reads CASSYSRLYSSEQYF. The CDR3 DNA is TGTGCCAGCAGTTACTCGAGGCTTTACTCGAGCGAGCAGTACTTC. This sequence joins TRBV6-6 and TRBJ2-7; the D is unclear. Germline values: CDR1 MNHNY, CDR2 SVGAGI (reference sequence). V was clipped by 0 bases and J by 6 bases, with 15 bases between them. The CDR3 sequence is 15 residues long.

This clone has just a few counts. The chain is built from TRBV2 and TRBJ1-2; D is unclear. Germline V gene sequence: CDR1 SNHLY, CDR2 FYNNEI. CDR3 length equals 13 residues. Trimming took 0 bases from V and 6 from J, leaving 8 bases between them. The CDR3 spells CASSEALRDGYTF. The CDR3, as DNA: TGTGCCAGCAGTGAAGCGCTTCGGGATGGCTACACCTTC. The variable domain in full, with the rest retrieved from reference TRBV2 and TRBJ1-2, is EPEVTQTPSHQVTQMGQEVILRCVPISNHLYFYWYRQILGQKVEFLVSFYNNEISEKSEIFDDQFSVERPDGSNFTLKIRSTKLEDSAMYFCASSEALRDGYTFGSGTRLTVV.

A single count supports this clone. This sequence joins TRBV4-3 and TRBJ2-3; 7 bases fit TRBD2. Germline assignment: CDR1 LGHNA and CDR2 YSLEER. The CDR3 totals 16 residues. With 2 bases clipped from V and 1 base from J, the junction kept 6 bases outside the gene matches. The CDR3 reads CASSQSTSVGTDTQYF. CDR3 coding DNA: TGCGCCAGCAGCCAATCAACTAGCGTAGGCACAGATACGCAGTATTTT.

The CDR3 sequence: CASSLYGVVGYEQYF. The CDR3 DNA reads as TGTGCCAGCAGCTTATATGGGGTCGTCGGATACGAGCAGTACTTC. J is TRBJ2-7 and V is TRBV7-3; D not resolved. The CDR3 extends over 15 amino acids. V was cut by 2 bases and J by 4 bases, with 15 bases left in between. Germline CDR1 reads SGHTA; CDR2 reads FQGTGA. The variable domain in full, with the rest retrieved from reference TRBV7-3 and TRBJ2-7, is GAGVSQTPSNKVTEKGKYVELRCDPISGHTALYWYRQSLGQGPEFLIYFQGTGAADDSGLPNDRFFAVRPEGSVSTLKIQRTERGDSAVYLCASSLYGVVGYEQYFGPGTRLTVT.

This clone was observed a few times. The chain uses TRBV7-9 and TRBJ2-7, with 13 bases fitting TRBD2. The length of the CDR3 is 15 residues. V dropped 5 bases and J dropped 1; count of bases not matched to a gene: 2. Germline assignment: CDR1 SEHNR and CDR2 FQNEAQ (reference sequence). CDR3 coding DNA: TGTGCCAGCAGCCCGGGACTAGCGGGATCCTACGAGCAGTACTTC. Amino acids: CASSPGLAGSYEQYF. The full variable domain, in which reference TRBV7-9 and TRBJ2-7 provide the parts outside the CDR3, is DTGVSQNPRHKITKRGQNVTFRCDPISEHNRLYWYRQTLGQGPEFLTYFQNEAQLEKSRLLSDRFSAERPKGSFSTLEIQRTEQGDSAMYLCASSPGLAGSYEQYFGPGTRLTVT.

The rearrangement joins TRBV7-3 to TRBJ2-5; 14 bases agree with TRBD2. The CDR3 covers 16 residues. The germline V gene encodes CDR1 SGHTA and CDR2 FQGTGA. With 4 bases clipped from V and 4 bases from J, the junction kept 5 bases outside the gene matches. CDR3 nucleotides: TGTGCCAGCAGCTCGGGACTAGCGGGAGTGGGAGAGACCCAGTACTTC. Translating gives CASSSGLAGVGETQYF.

The chain carries TRBV5-4 and TRBJ2-7, with D perhaps matching TRBD2 (6 bases). The V gene's germline CDR1 is SGHNT and CDR2 YYREEE (reference sequence). V was clipped by 5 bases and J by 7 bases, with 22 bases between them. CDR3 size: 15 residues. The CDR3 coding sequence is TGTGCCAGCAGTTATGACCCGGGCGACGCGGGGGAGCAGTACTTC. It encodes CASSYDPGDAGEQYF.